The entry below describes one T cell receptor beta chain. What it binds is unknown. Clones were sequenced by immunoSEQ multiplex PCR, and TCRdb holds only the in-frame ones, with some missing. The repertoire has about 100,000 clones, 89% of them found once; the top ten carry roughly 3.2%. The CDR3 has 14 residues. Trimming stripped 2 bases from V and 8 bases from J, with 15 bases between. Germline CDR1 MNHEY, CDR2 SVGAGI. This specimen comes from a study of T cell responses to AZD1222 COVID-19 vaccine. Findings and caveats of the study: Sampling that yielded the repertoires occurred only after the peak T cell response.

The chain links TRBV6-5 to TRBJ1-2, with D maybe TRBD1 (6 bases). This material consisted of peripheral blood, taken on day 0 of MenACWY control vaccination. The receptor comes from an adult in good health. CDR3 residues: CASSYGQGFGGYTF. The DNA for the CDR3 is TGTGCCAGCAGTTACGGGCAGGGGTTTGGAGGCTACACCTTC.